What follows are 20 T cell receptor beta chains derived from one specimen sequenced in a study of blood T cell repertoires in COVID-19 (dated by TCRdb to the early 2020s). The library came from the immunoSEQ multiplex PCR assay. The clones in this table, taken by TCRdb from immuneACCESS, are in-frame only. Not every clone is retained; where verified, under half of the shortfall comes from an unresolved V gene, and the cause of the rest is unknown. A total of 60,000 to 95,000 clones appear in this sample, more than 75% of them only once. About 5% of the sample lies in the top ten. What was sequenced was peripheral blood. The receptors shown here come from a human donor in a cohort sampled during active COVID-19.

The chain uses TRBV10-1 and TRBJ2-7; 8 positions agree with TRBD1. The CDR3 has 13 amino acids. V gave up 2 bases and J gave up 4 bases; unmatched junction bases: 1. Germline CDR1 WNHNN, CDR2 SYGVQD (reference sequence). The CDR3 sequence: CASSEGQGYEQYF. The CDR3 region has the DNA TGCGCCAGCAGTGAGGGACAGGGTTACGAGCAGTACTTC.

This clone was seen only once. The rearrangement links TRBV5-1 to TRBJ2-1, with 8 bases that match TRBD1. V shed 4 bases, J shed 4 bases, and the junction held 10 bases outside the gene matches. Germline V CDR1 and CDR2: SGHRS, YFSETQ. This CDR3 has 16 residues. This CDR3 is CASSIRTGLGYNEQFF. The CDR3 DNA reads TGCGCCAGCAGCATCCGGACAGGGCTCGGGTACAATGAGCAGTTCTTC. Using reference TRBV5-1 and TRBJ2-1 for the parts outside the CDR3, the full variable domain is KAGVTQTPRYLIKTRGQQVTLSCSPISGHRSVSWYQQTPGQGLQFLFEYFSETQRNKGNFPGRFSGRQFSNSRSEMNVSTLELGDSALYLCASSIRTGLGYNEQFFGPGTRLTVL.

The V call is TRBV18, the J call TRBJ2-1; 9 positions agree with TRBD1. CDR3 length: 14 amino acids. J was trimmed by 7 bases and V by 7 bases; bases with no gene match: 8. Germline lookup yields CDR1 KGHSH and CDR2 LQKENI. DNA of the CDR3: TGTGCCAGCTACGATGGACAGGGGCAGAATGAGCAGTTCTTC. This sequence encodes CASYDGQGQNEQFF.

The chain links TRBV15 to TRBJ2-5, with 11 bases identical to TRBD1. This CDR3 has 17 residues. V shed 1 base, J shed 5 bases, and the junction held 9 bases outside the gene matches. Germline CDR1 and CDR2: LNHNV and YYDKDF (reference sequence). The CDR3 spells CATSRVRGTGGRETQYF. Written as DNA, the CDR3 is TGTGCCACCAGCAGAGTCCGGGGGACAGGGGGACGTGAGACCCAGTACTTC.

The CDR3 reads CASRSTAGNNQPQHF. DNA for the CDR3: TGTGCCAGCAGGTCTACGGCAGGGAACAATCAGCCCCAGCATTTT. The chain recombines TRBV27 with TRBJ1-5; possible D gene TRBD1, 5 bases. Trimming shortened V by 6 bases and J by 3 bases, and 15 bases separated the two germline ends. CDR3 length: 15 residues. The germline gives CDR1 MNHEY, CDR2 SMNVEV (reference sequence).

V is TRBV7-9 and J is TRBJ2-6, with D unclear. The CDR3 consists of 16 residues. V was trimmed by 3 bases and J by 0 bases, leaving 9 bases between them. From germline, CDR1 is SEHNR and CDR2 FQNEAQ (reference sequence). The CDR3 nucleotides are TGTGCCAGCAGCTTTTCCAGTCGCTCTGGGGCCAACGTCCTGACTTTC. Its protein is CASSFSSRSGANVLTF.

The chain couples TRBV6-2 or TRBV6-3 to TRBJ2-3; 7 positions agree with TRBD2. The CDR3 consists of 15 residues. V was clipped by 2 bases and J by 4 bases; unmatched bases: 6. Per the germline V gene, CDR1 is MNHEY and CDR2 is SVGEGT. This CDR3 is CASSYGGGSPDTQYF. CDR3 sequence (DNA): TGTGCCAGCAGTTACGGGGGGGGGAGCCCAGATACGCAGTATTTT.

The chain uses TRBV2 and TRBJ2-7, with D perhaps TRBD2 (5 bases). The CDR3 sequence is 13 residues long. Trimming took off 8 bases at V and 1 base at J, with 12 bases between the two ends. Per the germline V gene, CDR1 is SNHLY and CDR2 is FYNNEI. CDR3 in DNA: TGTGCCAGCGCTGGAGGTGTATCCTACGAGCAGTACTTC. Translated, it gives CASAGGVSYEQYF. The whole variable domain, filled in from reference TRBV2 and TRBJ2-7, reads EPEVTQTPSHQVTQMGQEVILRCVPISNHLYFYWYRQILGQKVEFLVSFYNNEISEKSEIFDDQFSVERPDGSNFTLKIRSTKLEDSAMYFCASAGGVSYEQYFGPGTRLTVT.

The chain couples TRBV7-3 to TRBJ2-1; 9 positions match TRBD2. This CDR3 spans 15 amino acids. Germline trimming cut 2 bases from V and 7 bases from J; bases unmatched to any gene: 6. Germline CDR1 reads SGHTA; CDR2 reads FQGTGA. The CDR3 nucleotides are TGTGCCAGCAGCTTAGACGCAGGACTAGCGAATGAGCAGTTCTTC. Translation gives CASSLDAGLANEQFF.

The table lists this clone with a count of one. The rearrangement joins TRBV10-3 to TRBJ2-2; 7 bases line up with TRBD2. Per germline, CDR1 ENHRY and CDR2 SYGVKD. The CDR3 totals 14 residues. V trimming: 6 bases; J trimming: 4 bases; junction bases outside the gene matches: 5. CDR3 sequence (DNA): TGTGCCATCAGCCCGACTAGCTCCACCGGGGAGCTGTTTTTT. Translation: CAISPTSSTGELFF.

This clone was picked up one time. This chain connects TRBV3-1 (or the pseudogene TRBV3-2) to TRBJ2-7; 15 nucleotides align to TRBD2. The V segment lost 0 bases and the J segment 5 bases; nucleotides outside the gene matches: 11. The CDR3 length is 19 residues. The germline CDR1 and CDR2 sequences are LGHDT and YNNKEL (reference sequence). CDR3 amino acids: CASSQDPGLAGGPPNEQYF. The DNA of the CDR3 is TGTGCCAGCAGCCAAGATCCCGGACTAGCGGGGGGGCCGCCCAACGAGCAGTACTTC.

The rearrangement links TRBV5-5 to TRBJ2-7, with no clear D. The CDR3 consists of 11 residues. Germline CDR1 reads SGHKS; CDR2 reads YYEKEE (reference sequence). The V end lost 1 base, the J end lost 6 bases, and 5 bases lay between the germline ends. The CDR3 sequence is CASSLLREQYF. The CDR3 nucleotides are TGTGCCAGCAGCTTGCTCCGCGAGCAGTACTTC.

The V gene is TRBV6-2 or TRBV6-3, the J gene TRBJ1-1; 7 bases line up with TRBD1. The CDR3 is 18 residues long. Germline CDR1 reads MNHEY; CDR2 reads SVGEGT. Trimming at V came to 0 bases and at J to 1 base, leaving 11 bases not matched to a gene. The CDR3 nucleotides read TGTGCCAGCAGTTACTCCTCGGGACAGCTTGGCGAGAACACTGAAGCTTTCTTT. Its translation is CASSYSSGQLGENTEAFF.

The count of this clone is one. The chain employs TRBV4-3 and TRBJ2-7; D is undetermined. V was trimmed by 0 bases and J by 2 bases, leaving 11 bases between them. Germline-derived CDR1 and CDR2 are LGHNA and YSLEER. The CDR3 runs 15 residues. The CDR3 coding sequence is TGCGCCAGCAGCCAAGATAACGCGGCAGCCTACGAGCAGTACTTC. This encodes CASSQDNAAAYEQYF.

This clone has just a few counts. The chain carries TRBV30 and TRBJ1-5, with a weak D call TRBD1 (5 bases). The CDR3 length is 13 residues. In germline, CDR1 is GTSNPN, CDR2 SVGIG (reference sequence). The V end was cut by 2 bases, the J end by 7 bases, with 12 bases between. The CDR3 DNA reads TGTGCCTGGAGTAGGCACGGGGGGCAGCCCCAGCATTTT. Translation: CAWSRHGGQPQHF.

The chain carries TRBV7-2 and TRBJ1-2; TRBD1 is a possible D gene (6 bases). Germline V gene data show CDR1 as SGHTA and CDR2 as FQGNSA. V lost 5 bases and J 4 bases, leaving 14 bases between the germline ends. There are 14 residues in the CDR3. The CDR3, as DNA: TGTGCCAGCAGCCCCGACAGGAGTTCCTATGGCTACACCTTC. Its protein product is CASSPDRSSYGYTF. The full variable domain, in which reference TRBV7-2 and TRBJ1-2 provide the parts outside the CDR3, is GAGVSQSPSNKVTEKGKDVELRCDPISGHTALYWYRQSLGQGLEFLIYFQGNSAPDKSGLPSDRFSAERTGGSVSTLTIQRTQQEDSAVYLCASSPDRSSYGYTFGSGTRLTVV.

The rearrangement uses TRBV5-6 and TRBJ1-3; D is undetermined. V lost 0 bases and J lost 2, with 9 bases in between. CDR1 is SGHDT, CDR2 YYEEEE, per germline. This CDR3 contains 15 residues. The CDR3 is CASSLAGFPGNTIYF. The CDR3 DNA follows: TGTGCCAGCAGCTTGGCAGGCTTCCCTGGAAACACCATATATTTT.

The genes are TRBV11-2 and TRBJ2-7, with 9 bases aligning to TRBD2. CDR3 length: 14 amino acids. CDR1 and CDR2 (germline): SGHAT, FQNNGV. V lost 3 bases to trimming and J lost 4 bases; unmatched junction nucleotides: 4. This CDR3 is CASSFGGGAYEQYF. The CDR3 DNA is TGTGCCAGCAGCTTCGGCGGGGGGGCTTACGAGCAGTACTTC.

V is TRBV21-1 and J is TRBJ1-2; the D segment call TRBD1 is taken from the table without a DNA check. TRBV21-1 is shown as a pseudogene. This CDR3 has 14 residues. The CDR3 spells CARIEYRGAYGYTF. The CDR3 DNA reads as TGTGCCAGAATTGAATACAGGGGGGCCTATGGCTACACCTTC.

This clone was counted between two and nine times. The chain joins TRBV15 to TRBJ2-1; a weak D match, TRBD2 (7 bases). This CDR3 has 16 residues. V was shortened by 8 bases and J by 1 base, with 18 bases between the two germline ends. Germline CDR1 is LNHNV and CDR2 is YYDKDF (reference sequence). In DNA, the CDR3 is TGTGCCACCGAAAGGGGGGGAGGGGGATCCTACAATGAGCAGTTCTTC. Translated, it gives CATERGGGGSYNEQFF. Combining the CDR3 with reference TRBV15 and TRBJ2-1 gives the whole variable domain DAMVIQNPRYQVTQFGKPVTLSCSQTLNHNVMYWYQQKSSQAPKLLFHYYDKDFNNEADTPDNFQSRRPNTSFCFLDIRSPGLGDTAMYLCATERGGGGSYNEQFFGPGTRLTVL.